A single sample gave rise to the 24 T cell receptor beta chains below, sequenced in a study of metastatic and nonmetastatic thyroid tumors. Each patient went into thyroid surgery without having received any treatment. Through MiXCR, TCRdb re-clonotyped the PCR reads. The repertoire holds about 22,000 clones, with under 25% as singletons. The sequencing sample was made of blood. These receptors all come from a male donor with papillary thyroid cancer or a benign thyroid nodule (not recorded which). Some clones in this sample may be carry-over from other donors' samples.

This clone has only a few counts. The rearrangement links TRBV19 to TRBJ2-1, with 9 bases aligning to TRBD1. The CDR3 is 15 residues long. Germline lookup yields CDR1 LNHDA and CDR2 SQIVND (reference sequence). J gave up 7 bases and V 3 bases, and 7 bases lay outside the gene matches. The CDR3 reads CASSISDRGVNEQFF. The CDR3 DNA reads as TGTGCCAGTAGTATTTCGGACAGGGGAGTGAATGAGCAGTTCTTC. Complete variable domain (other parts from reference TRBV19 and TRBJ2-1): DGGITQSPKYLFRKEGQNVTLSCEQNLNHDAMYWYRQDPGQGLRLIYYSQIVNDFQKGDIAEGYSVSREKKESFPLTVTSAQKNPTAFYLCASSISDRGVNEQFFGPGTRLTVL.

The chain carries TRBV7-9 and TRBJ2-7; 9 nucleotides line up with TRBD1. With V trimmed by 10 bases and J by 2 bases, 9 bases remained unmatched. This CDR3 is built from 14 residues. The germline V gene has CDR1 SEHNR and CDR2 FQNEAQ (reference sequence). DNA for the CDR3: TGTGCCATTCAGCGCGGGACAGGGACCTACGAGCAGTACTTC. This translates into CAIQRGTGTYEQYF. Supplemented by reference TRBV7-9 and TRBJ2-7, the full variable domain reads DTGVSQNPRHKITKRGQNVTFRCDPISEHNRLYWYRQTLGQGPEFLTYFQNEAQLEKSRLLSDRFSAERPKGSFSTLEIQRTEQGDSAMYLCAIQRGTGTYEQYFGPGTRLTVT.

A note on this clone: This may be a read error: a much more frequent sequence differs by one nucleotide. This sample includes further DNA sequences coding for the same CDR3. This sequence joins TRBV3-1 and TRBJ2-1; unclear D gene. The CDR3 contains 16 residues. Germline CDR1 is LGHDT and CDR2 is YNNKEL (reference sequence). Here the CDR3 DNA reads TGTGCTAGCAGCCCCACGATCGGAGTCTCCTACAATGAGCAGTTCTTC. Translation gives CASSPTIGVSYNEQFF.

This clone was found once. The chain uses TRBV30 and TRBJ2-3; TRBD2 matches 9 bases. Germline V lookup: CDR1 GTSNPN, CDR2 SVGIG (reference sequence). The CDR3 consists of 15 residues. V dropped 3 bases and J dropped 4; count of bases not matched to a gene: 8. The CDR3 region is CAWRGLALESDTQYF. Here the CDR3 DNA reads TGTGCCTGGAGAGGACTAGCGTTAGAGTCAGATACGCAGTATTTT.

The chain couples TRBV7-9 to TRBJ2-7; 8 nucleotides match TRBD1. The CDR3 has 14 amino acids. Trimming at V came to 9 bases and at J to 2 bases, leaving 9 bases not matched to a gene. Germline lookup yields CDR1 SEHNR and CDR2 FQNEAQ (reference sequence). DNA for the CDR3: TGTGCCAGTCAGCTGGGGACAGGTACCTACGAGCAGTACTTC. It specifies CASQLGTGTYEQYF.

CDR3 in amino acids: CASGIGGGTYEQYF. For the CDR3, the DNA is TGTGCCAGCGGCATCGGCGGGGGCACCTACGAGCAGTACTTC. This sequence joins TRBV6-1 and TRBJ2-7; D is possibly TRBD2 (7 bases). V lost 8 bases and J lost 2, with 16 bases in between. Germline V gene sequence: CDR1 MNHNS, CDR2 SASEGT. This CDR3 spans 14 amino acids.

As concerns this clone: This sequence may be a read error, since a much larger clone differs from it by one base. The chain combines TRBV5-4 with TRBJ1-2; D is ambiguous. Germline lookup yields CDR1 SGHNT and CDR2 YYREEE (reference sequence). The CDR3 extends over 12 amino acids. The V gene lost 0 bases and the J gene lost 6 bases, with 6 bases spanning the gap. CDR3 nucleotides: TGTGCCAGCAGCTTGGGACATGATGGCTACACCTTC. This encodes CASSLGHDGYTF.

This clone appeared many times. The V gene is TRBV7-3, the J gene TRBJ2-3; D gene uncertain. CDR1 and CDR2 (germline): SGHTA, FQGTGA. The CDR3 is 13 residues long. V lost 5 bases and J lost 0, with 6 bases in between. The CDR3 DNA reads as TGTGCCAGCAGCCCTTCTAGCACAGATACGCAGTATTTT. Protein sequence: CASSPSSTDTQYF.

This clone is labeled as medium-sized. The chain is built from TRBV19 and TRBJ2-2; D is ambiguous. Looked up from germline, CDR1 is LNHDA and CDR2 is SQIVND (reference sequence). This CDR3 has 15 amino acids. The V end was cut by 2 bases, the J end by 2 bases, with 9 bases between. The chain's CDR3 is CASSISPANTGELFF. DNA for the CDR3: TGTGCCAGTAGTATATCTCCAGCTAACACCGGGGAGCTGTTTTTT. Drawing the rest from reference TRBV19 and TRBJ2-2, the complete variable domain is DGGITQSPKYLFRKEGQNVTLSCEQNLNHDAMYWYRQDPGQGLRLIYYSQIVNDFQKGDIAEGYSVSREKKESFPLTVTSAQKNPTAFYLCASSISPANTGELFFGEGSRLTVL.

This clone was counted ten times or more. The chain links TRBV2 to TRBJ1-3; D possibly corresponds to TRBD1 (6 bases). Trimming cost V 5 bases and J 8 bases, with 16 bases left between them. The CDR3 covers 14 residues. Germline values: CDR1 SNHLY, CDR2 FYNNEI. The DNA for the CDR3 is TGTGCCAGCAGTTTAGACAGGAACTCGGACACCATATATTTT. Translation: CASSLDRNSDTIYF. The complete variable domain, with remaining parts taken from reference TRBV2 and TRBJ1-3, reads EPEVTQTPSHQVTQMGQEVILRCVPISNHLYFYWYRQILGQKVEFLVSFYNNEISEKSEIFDDQFSVERPDGSNFTLKIRSTKLEDSAMYFCASSLDRNSDTIYFGEGSWLTVV.

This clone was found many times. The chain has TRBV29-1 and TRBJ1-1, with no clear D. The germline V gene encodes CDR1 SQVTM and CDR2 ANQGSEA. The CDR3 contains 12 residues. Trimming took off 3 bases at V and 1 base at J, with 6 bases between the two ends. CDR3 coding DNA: TGCAGCGTTGAGGAAGGGAACACTGAAGCTTTCTTT. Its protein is CSVEEGNTEAFF. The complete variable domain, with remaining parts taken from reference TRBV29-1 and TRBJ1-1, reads SAVISQKPSRDICQRGTSLTIQCQVDSQVTMMFWYRQQPGQSLTLIATANQGSEATYESGFVIDKFPISRPNLTFSTLTVSNMSPEDSSIYLCSVEEGNTEAFFGQGTRLTVV.

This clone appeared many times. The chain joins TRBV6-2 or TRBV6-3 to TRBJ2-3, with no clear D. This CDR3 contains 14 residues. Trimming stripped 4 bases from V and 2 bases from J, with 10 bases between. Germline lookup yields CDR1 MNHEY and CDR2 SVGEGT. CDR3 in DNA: TGTGCCAGCAGTTTTCGGCGGACCACAGATACGCAGTATTTT. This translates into CASSFRRTTDTQYF.

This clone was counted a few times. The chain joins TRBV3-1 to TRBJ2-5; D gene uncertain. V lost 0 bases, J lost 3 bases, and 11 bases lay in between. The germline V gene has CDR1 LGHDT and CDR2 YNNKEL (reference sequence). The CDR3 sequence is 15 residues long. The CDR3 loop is CASSQDVGAEETQYF. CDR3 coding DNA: TGTGCCAGCAGCCAAGATGTTGGCGCAGAAGAGACCCAGTACTTC.

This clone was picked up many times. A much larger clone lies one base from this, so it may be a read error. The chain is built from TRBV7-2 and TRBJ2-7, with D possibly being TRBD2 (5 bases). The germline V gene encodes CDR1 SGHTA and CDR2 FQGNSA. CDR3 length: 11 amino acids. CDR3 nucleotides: TGTGCCAGCAGCTTAGCATGGGAGCGGTACTTC. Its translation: CASSLAWERYF.

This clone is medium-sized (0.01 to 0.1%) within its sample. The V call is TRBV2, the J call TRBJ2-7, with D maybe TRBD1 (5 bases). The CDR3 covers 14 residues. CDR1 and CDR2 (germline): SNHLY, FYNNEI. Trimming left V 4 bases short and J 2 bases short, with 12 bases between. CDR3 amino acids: CASSAQGLTYEQYF. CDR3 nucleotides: TGTGCCAGCAGTGCGCAGGGTCTGACCTACGAGCAGTACTTC.

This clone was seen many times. CDR3 amino acids: CASSQRGTGEDTQYF. The DNA for the CDR3 is TGCGCCAGCAGCCAAAGAGGGACCGGGGAAGATACGCAGTATTTT. The chain couples TRBV4-1 to TRBJ2-3; the D call may be TRBD1 or TRBD2 (5 bases each). This CDR3 comprises 15 residues. The germline CDR1 and CDR2 sequences are MGHRA and YSYEKL. Trimming took off 2 bases at V and 5 bases at J, with 14 bases between the two ends.

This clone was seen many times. The CDR3 region has the DNA TGTGCCAGTAGTATCGTAGGCAGGGGCTACGAGCAGTACTTC. It specifies CASSIVGRGYEQYF. The rearrangement uses TRBV19 and TRBJ2-7; TRBD1 is a possible D gene (6 bases). V gave up 3 bases and J gave up 3 bases, with 12 bases separating them. This CDR3 spans 14 amino acids. Per the germline V gene, CDR1 is LNHDA and CDR2 is SQIVND (reference sequence). Supplemented by reference TRBV19 and TRBJ2-7, the full variable domain reads DGGITQSPKYLFRKEGQNVTLSCEQNLNHDAMYWYRQDPGQGLRLIYYSQIVNDFQKGDIAEGYSVSREKKESFPLTVTSAQKNPTAFYLCASSIVGRGYEQYFGPGTRLTVT.

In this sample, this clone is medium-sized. This CDR3 is CAWSVRDAYEQYF. Written as DNA, the CDR3 is TGTGCCTGGAGTGTGAGGGACGCCTACGAGCAGTACTTC. This chain links TRBV30 with TRBJ2-7; the D call may be TRBD1 or TRBD2 (5 bases each). V lost 0 bases, J lost 2 bases, and 8 bases lay in between. CDR1 and CDR2 from the germline V gene are GTSNPN and SVGIG (reference sequence). The length of the CDR3 is 13 residues.

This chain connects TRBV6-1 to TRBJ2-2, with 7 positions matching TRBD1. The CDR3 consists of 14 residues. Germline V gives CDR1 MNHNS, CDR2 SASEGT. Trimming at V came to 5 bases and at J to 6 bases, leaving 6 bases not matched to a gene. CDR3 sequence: CASSSRQGPGELFF. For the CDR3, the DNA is TGTGCCAGCAGTTCCCGACAGGGACCCGGGGAGCTGTTTTTT.

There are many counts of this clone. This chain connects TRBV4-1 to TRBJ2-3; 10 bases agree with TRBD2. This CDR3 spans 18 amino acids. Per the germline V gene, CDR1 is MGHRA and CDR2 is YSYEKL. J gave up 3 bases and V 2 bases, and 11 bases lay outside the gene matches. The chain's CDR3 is CASSQRQREGFSTDTQYF. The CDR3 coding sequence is TGCGCCAGCAGCCAACGACAGCGGGAGGGCTTTTCAACAGATACGCAGTATTTT.

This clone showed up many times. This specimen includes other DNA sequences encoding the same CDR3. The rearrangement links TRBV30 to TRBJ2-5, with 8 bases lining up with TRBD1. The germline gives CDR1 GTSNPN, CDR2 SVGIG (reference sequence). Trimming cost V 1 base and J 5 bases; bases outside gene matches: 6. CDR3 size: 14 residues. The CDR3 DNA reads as TGTGCCTGGAGTGGGCCAGGGGGCGCGGAGACCCAGTACTTC. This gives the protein CAWSGPGGAETQYF.

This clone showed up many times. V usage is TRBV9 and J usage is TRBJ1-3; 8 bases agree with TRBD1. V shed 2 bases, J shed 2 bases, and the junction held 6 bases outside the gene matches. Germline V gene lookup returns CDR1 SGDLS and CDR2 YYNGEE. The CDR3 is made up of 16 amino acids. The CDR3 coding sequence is TGTGCCAGCAGCGTGGAAGACAGGGGAGCTGGAAACACCATATATTTT. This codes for CASSVEDRGAGNTIYF.

CDR3 region: CASSPGSYEQYF. In DNA form, the CDR3 reads TGTGCCAGCAGCCCTGGGTCCTACGAGCAGTACTTC. The rearrangement uses TRBV7-9 and TRBJ2-7; no definite D call. The CDR3 has 12 residues. V lost 5 bases, J lost 1 base, and 6 bases lay in between. Germline assignment: CDR1 SEHNR and CDR2 FQNEAQ (reference sequence).

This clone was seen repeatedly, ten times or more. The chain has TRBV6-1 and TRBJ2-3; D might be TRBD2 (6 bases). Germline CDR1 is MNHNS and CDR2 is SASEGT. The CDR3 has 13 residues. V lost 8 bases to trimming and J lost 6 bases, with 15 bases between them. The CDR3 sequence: CASCREPLDTQYF. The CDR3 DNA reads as TGTGCCAGCTGCCGGGAGCCACTGGATACGCAGTATTTT.